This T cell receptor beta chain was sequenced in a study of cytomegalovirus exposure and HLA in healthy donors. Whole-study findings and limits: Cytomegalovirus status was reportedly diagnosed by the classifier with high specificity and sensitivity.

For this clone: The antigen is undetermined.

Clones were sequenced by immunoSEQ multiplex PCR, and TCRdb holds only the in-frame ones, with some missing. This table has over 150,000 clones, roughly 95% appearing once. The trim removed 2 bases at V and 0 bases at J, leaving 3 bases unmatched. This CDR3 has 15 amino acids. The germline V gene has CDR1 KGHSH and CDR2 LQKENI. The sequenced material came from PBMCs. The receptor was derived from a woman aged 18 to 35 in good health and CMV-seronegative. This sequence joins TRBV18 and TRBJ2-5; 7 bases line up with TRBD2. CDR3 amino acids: CASSPAGAYQETQYF. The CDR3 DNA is TGTGCCAGCTCACCAGCGGGAGCCTACCAAGAGACCCAGTACTTC.